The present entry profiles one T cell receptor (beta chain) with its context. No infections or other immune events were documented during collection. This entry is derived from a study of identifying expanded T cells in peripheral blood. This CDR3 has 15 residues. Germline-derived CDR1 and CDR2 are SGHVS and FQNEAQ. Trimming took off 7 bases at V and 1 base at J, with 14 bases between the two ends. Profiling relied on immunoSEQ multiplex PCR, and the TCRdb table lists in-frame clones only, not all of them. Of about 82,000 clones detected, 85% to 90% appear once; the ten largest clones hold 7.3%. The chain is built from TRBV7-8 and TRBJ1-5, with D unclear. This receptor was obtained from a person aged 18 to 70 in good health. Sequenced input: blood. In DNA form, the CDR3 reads TGTGCCAGCAACCTGGCGCCAGGAAGCAATCAGCCCCAGCATTTT. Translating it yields CASNLAPGSNQPQHF.